A selection of T cell receptor beta chains follows, all from one sample in a study of shared clonotypes between healthy human individuals. Assay used: immunoSEQ multiplex PCR; TCRdb lists only in-frame clones, some missing. The data contain around 640,000 clones, roughly 96% of them seen just once; the ten biggest clones take up around 0.1%. Sequenced material: naive CD8+ T cells sorted from blood. The receptors originated from a woman aged 25 to 39 in good health. Both conserved end residues are part of each CDR3. The order of the fields is J gene, D gene, V gene, clone size, CDR3 protein, CDR3 DNA. D genes are given only for firm matches. Size tells how often a clone was seen (once, few, many) or the class of an expanded clone, and some rows leave it out.

j_gene: TRBJ2-1; d_gene: TRBD2; v_gene: TRBV2; abundance: NA; CDR3aa: CASRGNSGRTYNEQFF; CDR3nt: TGTGCCAGCAGGGGGAATAGCGGGAGAACCTACAATGAGCAGTTCTTC
j_gene: TRBJ2-7; d_gene: NA; v_gene: TRBV10-2; abundance: NA; CDR3aa: CASSVGSYEQYF; CDR3nt: TGCGCCAGCAGTGTCGGCTCCTACGAGCAGTACTTC
j_gene: TRBJ2-2; d_gene: NA; v_gene: TRBV5-1; abundance: NA; CDR3aa: CASSLSTDTGELFF; CDR3nt: TGCGCCAGCAGCTTAAGCACGGACACCGGGGAGCTGTTTTTT
j_gene: TRBJ1-5; d_gene: NA; v_gene: TRBV4-1; abundance: NA; CDR3aa: CASSQGRVGQPQHF; CDR3nt: TGCGCCAGCAGCCAAGGGAGGGTAGGTCAGCCCCAGCATTTT
j_gene: TRBJ1-1; d_gene: NA; v_gene: TRBV28; abundance: NA; CDR3aa: CASSLIGGGAAEAFF; CDR3nt: TGTGCCAGCAGTTTAATAGGCGGGGGAGCGGCTGAAGCTTTCTTT
j_gene: TRBJ2-3; d_gene: NA; v_gene: TRBV27; abundance: once; CDR3aa: CASSLGWSDTQYF; CDR3nt: TGTGCCAGCAGTTTAGGTTGGTCGGATACGCAGTATTTT
j_gene: TRBJ1-5; d_gene: NA; v_gene: TRBV19; abundance: NA; CDR3aa: CASSIMRGSNQPQHF; CDR3nt: TGTGCCAGTAGTATAATGAGGGGGAGCAATCAGCCCCAGCATTTT
j_gene: TRBJ2-7; d_gene: TRBD2; v_gene: TRBV2; abundance: NA; CDR3aa: CASNQRDGNYEQYF; CDR3nt: TGTGCCAGTAACCAGCGGGACGGAAACTACGAGCAGTACTTC
j_gene: TRBJ2-2; d_gene: NA; v_gene: TRBV4-1; abundance: NA; CDR3aa: CASSLYNTGELFF; CDR3nt: TGCGCCAGCAGCCTTTATAACACCGGGGAGCTGTTTTTT
j_gene: TRBJ2-5; d_gene: NA; v_gene: TRBV13; abundance: NA; CDR3aa: CASSQSLRETQYF; CDR3nt: TGTGCCAGCAGCCAATCGCTACGTGAGACCCAGTACTTC
j_gene: TRBJ2-7; d_gene: NA; v_gene: TRBV11-1; abundance: NA; CDR3aa: CASSPSGTGEQYF; CDR3nt: TGTGCCAGCAGCCCTAGTGGGACGGGCGAGCAGTACTTC
j_gene: TRBJ2-6; d_gene: TRBD2; v_gene: TRBV2; abundance: NA; CDR3aa: CASSEGLAGPSGANVLTF; CDR3nt: TGTGCCAGCAGTGAAGGACTAGCGGGACCCTCTGGGGCCAACGTCCTGACTTTC
j_gene: TRBJ2-7; d_gene: TRBD2; v_gene: TRBV5-4; abundance: NA; CDR3aa: CASSLGVSGRYYEQYF; CDR3nt: TGTGCCAGCAGCTTGGGAGTTAGCGGGAGATATTACGAGCAGTACTTC
j_gene: TRBJ1-2; d_gene: TRBD1; v_gene: TRBV13; abundance: NA; CDR3aa: CASSFGQGIYGYTF; CDR3nt: TGTGCCAGCAGCTTTGGACAGGGGATCTATGGCTACACCTTC
j_gene: TRBJ1-4; d_gene: TRBD1; v_gene: TRBV7-9; abundance: NA; CDR3aa: CASSFSGTGVTNEKLFF; CDR3nt: TGTGCCAGCAGCTTCTCCGGGACAGGGGTAACTAATGAAAAACTGTTTTTT
j_gene: TRBJ2-1; d_gene: NA; v_gene: TRBV2; abundance: NA; CDR3aa: CASSGVGRTTSYNEQFF; CDR3nt: TGTGCCAGCAGTGGAGTAGGTAGGACGACGTCCTACAATGAGCAGTTCTTC
j_gene: TRBJ2-7; d_gene: NA; v_gene: TRBV5-1; abundance: NA; CDR3aa: CASSFFDRSDYEQYF; CDR3nt: TGCGCCAGCAGCTTCTTCGACAGGTCGGATTACGAGCAGTACTTC
j_gene: TRBJ2-1; d_gene: TRBD1; v_gene: TRBV7-6; abundance: NA; CDR3aa: CASNPGGYYNEQFF; CDR3nt: TGTGCCAGCAACCCAGGGGGATACTACAATGAGCAGTTCTTC
j_gene: TRBJ1-4; d_gene: TRBD1; v_gene: TRBV27; abundance: NA; CDR3aa: CASSSTQGASNEKLFF; CDR3nt: TGTGCCAGCAGTTCAACACAGGGGGCTAGTAATGAAAAACTGTTTTTT
j_gene: TRBJ2-2; d_gene: NA; v_gene: TRBV7-6; abundance: NA; CDR3aa: CASSLFGKDTGELFF; CDR3nt: TGTGCCAGCAGCTTGTTCGGGAAAGACACCGGGGAGCTGTTTTTT
j_gene: TRBJ1-4; d_gene: NA; v_gene: TRBV29-1; abundance: NA; CDR3aa: CSVVRVLEGSEKLFF; CDR3nt: TGCAGCGTTGTCCGGGTGCTCGAAGGGAGTGAAAAACTGTTTTTT
j_gene: TRBJ1-1; d_gene: TRBD1; v_gene: TRBV5-1; abundance: NA; CDR3aa: CASSLGQGSFMNTEAFF; CDR3nt: TGCGCCAGCAGCTTGGGACAGGGCTCTTTCATGAACACTGAAGCTTTCTTT
j_gene: TRBJ2-2; d_gene: NA; v_gene: TRBV2; abundance: NA; CDR3aa: CASSAPGKNTGELFF; CDR3nt: TGTGCCAGCAGTGCCCCGGGGAAAAACACCGGGGAGCTGTTTTTT
j_gene: TRBJ2-7; d_gene: TRBD1; v_gene: TRBV27; abundance: once; CDR3aa: CASSQGVPYEQYF; CDR3nt: TGTGCCAGCAGTCAGGGGGTACCCTACGAGCAGTACTTC
j_gene: TRBJ2-7; d_gene: TRBD1; v_gene: TRBV5-1; abundance: NA; CDR3aa: CASSLAGTGYEQYF; CDR3nt: TGCGCCAGCAGCTTGGCCGGGACAGGCTACGAGCAGTACTTC
j_gene: TRBJ1-1; d_gene: NA; v_gene: TRBV30; abundance: NA; CDR3aa: CAWSVREGHNTEAFF; CDR3nt: TGTGCCTGGAGTGTACGAGAGGGGCATAACACTGAAGCTTTCTTT
j_gene: TRBJ2-5; d_gene: TRBD2; v_gene: TRBV4-1; abundance: NA; CDR3aa: CASSLRTSGRSETQYF; CDR3nt: TGCGCCAGCAGCCTTAGGACTAGCGGGAGGAGTGAGACCCAGTACTTC
j_gene: TRBJ1-2; d_gene: TRBD1; v_gene: TRBV7-8; abundance: NA; CDR3aa: CASSSGQGNYGYTF; CDR3nt: TGTGCCAGCAGCAGTGGACAGGGGAACTATGGCTACACCTTC
j_gene: TRBJ2-1; d_gene: TRBD2; v_gene: TRBV5-8; abundance: NA; CDR3aa: CASSLVAGGPGEQFF; CDR3nt: TGTGCCAGCAGCTTGGTTGCGGGAGGGCCCGGTGAGCAGTTCTTC
j_gene: TRBJ2-1; d_gene: TRBD2; v_gene: TRBV29-1; abundance: NA; CDR3aa: CSVEPRTSGILNEQFF; CDR3nt: TGCAGCGTTGAACCGCGGACTAGCGGAATTCTAAATGAGCAGTTCTTC
j_gene: TRBJ1-1; d_gene: NA; v_gene: TRBV11-2; abundance: NA; CDR3aa: CASSFPVGGNTEAFF; CDR3nt: TGTGCCAGCAGCTTCCCCGTCGGGGGGAACACTGAAGCTTTCTTT
j_gene: TRBJ2-1; d_gene: NA; v_gene: TRBV12-5; abundance: NA; CDR3aa: CASGLSGAYNEQFF; CDR3nt: TGTGCTAGTGGCCTCAGCGGAGCCTACAATGAGCAGTTCTTC
j_gene: TRBJ1-1; d_gene: TRBD1; v_gene: TRBV6-5; abundance: NA; CDR3aa: CASSTGQGITEAFF; CDR3nt: TGTGCCAGCAGCACAGGACAGGGCATCACTGAAGCTTTCTTT
j_gene: TRBJ2-1; d_gene: NA; v_gene: TRBV29-1; abundance: NA; CDR3aa: CSVTSGTAPGGEFF; CDR3nt: TGCAGCGTCACCTCCGGGACAGCCCCTGGAGGGGAGTTCTTC
j_gene: TRBJ1-1; d_gene: NA; v_gene: TRBV27; abundance: NA; CDR3aa: CASKRENTEAFF; CDR3nt: TGTGCCAGCAAGCGGGAGAACACTGAAGCTTTCTTT
j_gene: TRBJ2-1; d_gene: NA; v_gene: TRBV19; abundance: NA; CDR3aa: CASQLVENNEQFF; CDR3nt: TGTGCCAGTCAGTTGGTCGAGAACAATGAGCAGTTCTTC
j_gene: TRBJ1-5; d_gene: NA; v_gene: TRBV5-1; abundance: NA; CDR3aa: CASSTGDSNQPQHF; CDR3nt: TGCGCCAGCAGCACGGGGGATAGCAATCAGCCCCAGCATTTT
j_gene: TRBJ2-7; d_gene: TRBD2; v_gene: TRBV29-1; abundance: NA; CDR3aa: CSVEGVAGGYEQYF; CDR3nt: TGCAGCGTTGAAGGCGTAGCGGGAGGATACGAGCAGTACTTC
j_gene: TRBJ1-2; d_gene: NA; v_gene: TRBV4-1; abundance: NA; CDR3aa: CASSQDPYGYTF; CDR3nt: TGCGCCAGCAGCCAAGATCCCTATGGCTACACCTTC
j_gene: TRBJ2-5; d_gene: TRBD1; v_gene: TRBV6-6; abundance: NA; CDR3aa: CASSRRDRPGGTQYF; CDR3nt: TGTGCCAGCAGTAGGCGGGACAGGCCGGGCGGGACCCAGTACTTC
j_gene: TRBJ2-7; d_gene: TRBD2; v_gene: TRBV5-1; abundance: NA; CDR3aa: CASSKGGLAGIPNPYEQYF; CDR3nt: TGCGCCAGCAGCAAAGGAGGGCTAGCGGGGATACCAAACCCCTACGAGCAGTACTTC
j_gene: TRBJ1-5; d_gene: NA; v_gene: TRBV28; abundance: NA; CDR3aa: CASSPDQGKYQPQHF; CDR3nt: TGTGCCAGCAGCCCCGACCAGGGGAAGTATCAGCCCCAGCATTTT
j_gene: TRBJ2-5; d_gene: TRBD1; v_gene: TRBV7-6; abundance: NA; CDR3aa: CASSPRQGDQETQYF; CDR3nt: TGTGCCAGCAGCCCCCGACAGGGCGACCAAGAGACCCAGTACTTC
j_gene: TRBJ1-2; d_gene: NA; v_gene: TRBV10-1; abundance: NA; CDR3aa: CASLYRANYGYTF; CDR3nt: TGCGCCAGCTTGTACAGAGCTAACTATGGCTACACCTTC
j_gene: TRBJ2-1; d_gene: TRBD2; v_gene: TRBV11-2; abundance: NA; CDR3aa: CASSLGVYGRSAEQFF; CDR3nt: TGTGCCAGCAGCTTAGGAGTTTACGGGAGGTCAGCTGAGCAGTTCTTC
j_gene: TRBJ1-2; d_gene: TRBD1; v_gene: TRBV6-6; abundance: NA; CDR3aa: CASSTRGHNYGYTF; CDR3nt: TGTGCCAGCAGTACTAGGGGGCACAACTATGGCTACACCTTC
j_gene: TRBJ2-7; d_gene: TRBD2; v_gene: TRBV29-1; abundance: NA; CDR3aa: CSVEVVQRGLANEQYF; CDR3nt: TGCAGCGTTGAAGTAGTCCAGCGGGGGCTCGCCAACGAGCAGTACTTC
j_gene: TRBJ2-7; d_gene: TRBD2; v_gene: TRBV7-7; abundance: NA; CDR3aa: CASSLAGGDYEQYF; CDR3nt: TGTGCCAGCAGCCTAGCGGGAGGGGACTACGAGCAGTACTTC
j_gene: TRBJ2-3; d_gene: NA; v_gene: TRBV10-1; abundance: NA; CDR3aa: CASSAAGETDTQYF; CDR3nt: TGCGCCAGCAGTGCGGCAGGAGAAACAGATACGCAGTATTTT
j_gene: TRBJ1-6; d_gene: NA; v_gene: TRBV4-1; abundance: NA; CDR3aa: CASSHPAGLNSPLHF; CDR3nt: TGCGCCAGCAGCCACCCGGCAGGGCTAAATTCACCCCTCCACTTT
j_gene: TRBJ2-3; d_gene: NA; v_gene: TRBV6-6; abundance: NA; CDR3aa: CASSYLSGGSDTQYF; CDR3nt: TGTGCCAGCAGTTACTTATCCGGGGGCTCAGATACGCAGTATTTT
j_gene: TRBJ2-1; d_gene: NA; v_gene: TRBV27; abundance: NA; CDR3aa: CASSSPTSGTHNEQFF; CDR3nt: TGTGCCAGCAGTTCTCCTACGTCCGGGACACACAATGAGCAGTTCTTC
j_gene: TRBJ2-7; d_gene: NA; v_gene: TRBV19; abundance: NA; CDR3aa: CASSIGGGEQYF; CDR3nt: TGTGCCAGTAGTATAGGTGGGGGCGAGCAGTACTTC
j_gene: TRBJ1-1; d_gene: NA; v_gene: TRBV9; abundance: NA; CDR3aa: CASSVEWQSETEAFF; CDR3nt: TGTGCCAGCAGCGTAGAGTGGCAGTCCGAGACTGAAGCTTTCTTT
j_gene: TRBJ2-7; d_gene: NA; v_gene: TRBV27; abundance: NA; CDR3aa: CASRTGYEQYF; CDR3nt: TGTGCCAGCAGGACAGGCTACGAGCAGTACTTC
j_gene: TRBJ1-2; d_gene: NA; v_gene: TRBV19; abundance: NA; CDR3aa: CASSDTNPLYGYTF; CDR3nt: TGTGCCAGTAGCGACACCAACCCCCTCTATGGCTACACCTTC
j_gene: TRBJ2-7; d_gene: NA; v_gene: TRBV7-9; abundance: NA; CDR3aa: CASSPSVVDIAYEQYF; CDR3nt: TGTGCCAGCAGCCCCTCCGTGGTGGACATTGCCTACGAGCAGTACTTC
j_gene: TRBJ1-2; d_gene: TRBD1; v_gene: TRBV2; abundance: NA; CDR3aa: CASSEAWDRGQIYGYTF; CDR3nt: TGTGCCAGCAGTGAAGCCTGGGACAGGGGGCAAATCTATGGCTACACCTTC
j_gene: TRBJ2-7; d_gene: NA; v_gene: TRBV15; abundance: NA; CDR3aa: CATSRDVVGLGDEQYF; CDR3nt: TGTGCCACCAGCAGAGATGTGGTGGGCCTGGGGGACGAGCAGTACTTC
j_gene: TRBJ2-2; d_gene: NA; v_gene: TRBV9; abundance: once; CDR3aa: CASSVGVAGELFF; CDR3nt: TGTGCCAGCAGCGTAGGGGTCGCCGGGGAGCTGTTTTTT